The 21 T cell receptor beta chains below all came from one sample that was sequenced in a study of OX40 agonist ivuxolimab in advanced cancers. The library came from the immunoSEQ multiplex PCR assay. TCRdb took over this immuneACCESS table, retaining in-frame rearrangements with V and J assigned. Such tables are incomplete; in checked studies, under half of the missing clones stem from an unresolved V gene, and the remainder is unexplained. In this sample the table shows about 83,000 clones, 65% to 90% of which occur a single time. The top ten clonotypes cover 0.6% to 0.8% of the sample. The sample consisted of CD4+ or CD8+ T cells sorted from blood, taken in a trial of the OX40 agonist ivuxolimab. Source of these receptors: an adult with an advanced solid tumor such as melanoma, head and neck, liver or kidney cancer.

The chain is built from TRBV9 and TRBJ1-3; tentative D call: TRBD1 (5 bases). Germline CDR1 reads SGDLS; CDR2 reads YYNGEE. V was trimmed by 0 bases and J by 0 bases, leaving 19 bases between them. CDR3 length: 19 amino acids. The CDR3 region is CASSVASGDGWTSGNTIYF. The CDR3 DNA reads as TGTGCCAGCAGCGTAGCTTCGGGGGACGGGTGGACCTCTGGAAACACCATATATTTT. The full variable domain, with the rest looked up from reference TRBV9 and TRBJ1-3, is DSGVTQTPKHLITATGQRVTLRCSPRSGDLSVYWYQQSLDQGLQFLIQYYNGEERAKGNILERFSAQQFPDLHSELNLSSLELGDSALYFCASSVASGDGWTSGNTIYFGEGSWLTVV.

The chain uses TRBV30 and TRBJ1-2; D gene ambiguous. The germline V and J ends were trimmed by 2 bases and 4 bases, with 11 bases remaining between them. The CDR3 loop spans 13 amino acids. CDR1 is GTSNPN, CDR2 SVGIG, per germline (reference sequence). DNA of the CDR3: TGTGCCTGGAGTATCGGGGTAGGCTATGGCTACACCTTC. This translates into CAWSIGVGYGYTF.

The rearrangement joins TRBV7-2 to TRBJ1-2, with 7 bases fitting TRBD1. The CDR3 sequence is 17 residues long. Germline values: CDR1 SGHTA, CDR2 FQGNSA. With V trimmed by 6 bases and J by 3 bases, 16 bases remained unmatched. CDR3 DNA sequence: TGTGCCAGCAGACCAGGGGGACAGCTCTATAACGACTATGGCTACACCTTC. Translating it yields CASRPGGQLYNDYGYTF.

The chain recombines TRBV5-1 with TRBJ2-3; TRBD2 is a possible D gene (5 bases). The germline V gene encodes CDR1 SGHRS and CDR2 YFSETQ. The CDR3 is 15 residues long. The V and J ends lost 2 bases and 3 bases respectively, with 13 bases between them. CDR3 protein: CASSFLGDSTDTQYF. DNA of the CDR3: TGCGCCAGCAGCTTCCTCGGGGATTCTACAGATACGCAGTATTTT. The full variable domain, rest sourced from reference TRBV5-1 and TRBJ2-3, is KAGVTQTPRYLIKTRGQQVTLSCSPISGHRSVSWYQQTPGQGLQFLFEYFSETQRNKGNFPGRFSGRQFSNSRSEMNVSTLELGDSALYLCASSFLGDSTDTQYFGPGTRLTVL.

This clone was found a few times. Written as DNA, the CDR3 is TGTGCCAGCAGTCCTCACGACAGCACCCTATCGTATGGCTACACCTTC. It is translated as CASSPHDSTLSYGYTF. The genes are TRBV6-6 and TRBJ1-2, with TRBD1 as a possible D gene (5 bases). V shed 5 bases and J shed 5 bases, with 21 bases lying between them. The CDR3 is 16 residues long. The germline V gene has CDR1 MNHNY and CDR2 SVGAGI (reference sequence).

The rearrangement joins TRBV11-2 to TRBJ1-5, with a weak D call TRBD1 (5 bases). Per germline, CDR1 SGHAT and CDR2 FQNNGV. Between the trimmed V and J ends, which lost 4 bases and 7 bases, there was a span of 11 bases. The CDR3 spans 13 residues. The CDR3 reads CASSSQGDQPQHF. The CDR3 bases are TGTGCCAGCAGCTCCCAGGGAGACCAGCCCCAGCATTTT.

The chain joins TRBV6-1 to TRBJ2-1; D is perhaps TRBD1 (6 bases). V lost 4 bases and J 10 bases, leaving 11 bases between the germline ends. The germline CDR1 and CDR2 sequences are MNHNS and SASEGT. There are 12 residues in the CDR3. CDR3 sequence reads: CASSARGNEQFF. The CDR3 region has the DNA TGTGCCAGCAGTGCTAGGGGGAACGAGCAGTTCTTC.

This sequence joins TRBV5-1 and TRBJ2-3, with TRBD1 identical over 9 bases. This CDR3 has 14 amino acids. Germline V CDR1 and CDR2: SGHRS, YFSETQ. Trimming took 3 bases from V and 5 from J; bases not matched to a gene: 4. The CDR3 here is CASSWDREVDTQYF. The CDR3 coding sequence is TGCGCCAGCAGCTGGGACAGGGAGGTAGATACGCAGTATTTT.

This sequence joins TRBV2 and TRBJ2-1, with 8 positions matching TRBD1. The CDR3 has 13 amino acids. Germline CDR1 is SNHLY and CDR2 is FYNNEI. V was clipped by 7 bases and J by 9 bases; unmatched bases: 8. The CDR3 DNA follows: TGTGCCAGCAAAAATCAGGGGGCCGGTGAGCAGTTCTTC. Its protein product is CASKNQGAGEQFF.

V usage is TRBV28 and J usage is TRBJ2-7; 7 nucleotides match TRBD1. CDR1 MDHEN and CDR2 SYDVKM come from the germline V gene. The CDR3 contains 14 residues. The V gene end was trimmed by 3 bases and the J gene end by 2 bases; junction bases not matched to a gene: 4. The CDR3 DNA reads TGTGCCAGCAGTTTGGACAGGAGCCCCTACGAGCAGTACTTC. The encoded protein is CASSLDRSPYEQYF.

V usage is TRBV5-1 and J usage is TRBJ2-7; 12 bases fit TRBD1. Germline CDR1 SGHRS, CDR2 YFSETQ. The V segment lost 4 bases and the J segment 8 bases; nucleotides outside the gene matches: 7. This CDR3 region has 14 residues. CDR3 nucleotide sequence: TGCGCCAGCAGCCAGCCGGGACAGGGGGCGAAGCAGTACTTC. It encodes CASSQPGQGAKQYF.

V and J are TRBV5-1 and TRBJ1-1; possible D gene TRBD1, 6 bases. Germline V CDR1 and CDR2: SGHRS, YFSETQ. Trimming took 4 bases from V and 1 from J, leaving 11 bases between them. The length of the CDR3 is 14 residues. The CDR3 is CASSLGAGNTEAFF. CDR3 in DNA: TGCGCCAGCAGCCTGGGGGCAGGGAACACTGAAGCTTTCTTT.

A word on this clone: One junction end disagrees with the germline gene, perhaps due to a read error. Other nucleotide sequences in the sample specify the same CDR3. The chain recombines TRBV4-3 with TRBJ2-2, with D maybe TRBD1 (5 bases). This CDR3 has 16 residues. Germline CDR1 is LGHNA and CDR2 is YSLEER. CDR3 sequence: CASSQDSGPNTGELFF. CDR3 DNA: TGCGCCAGTAGCCAAGATTCAGGGCCGAACACCGGGGAGCTGTTTTTT.

This clone was recorded a few times. For the CDR3, the DNA is TGTGCCAGCAGCAAAGACGGAGAGCAGTACTTC. This encodes CASSKDGEQYF. The rearrangement uses TRBV9 and TRBJ2-7; no clear D. In germline, CDR1 is SGDLS, CDR2 YYNGEE. Trimming left V 4 bases short and J 7 bases short, with 9 bases between. This CDR3 comprises 11 residues.

The chain carries TRBV10-3 and TRBJ1-2; TRBD1 matches 8 bases. This CDR3 spans 17 amino acids. Losses at the gene ends were 3 bases for V and 6 bases for J; bases not matched to a gene: 15. CDR1 and CDR2 from the germline V gene are ENHRY and SYGVKD. The DNA for the CDR3 is TGTGCCATCAGTGAATCCGCGAAAGCGACAGGGGATAATGGCTACACCTTC. It codes for CAISESAKATGDNGYTF.

The chain recombines TRBV7-9 with TRBJ1-1; tentatively, D is TRBD1 (6 bases). CDR1 SEHNR and CDR2 FQNEAQ come from the germline V gene (reference sequence). This CDR3 region has 15 residues. Trimming took 1 base from V and 1 from J, leaving 10 bases between them. The CDR3: CASSLVPRGNTEAFF. DNA of the CDR3: TGTGCCAGCAGCTTAGTTCCCAGGGGGAACACTGAAGCTTTCTTT.

This chain joins TRBV6-5 and TRBJ1-3; a weak D match, TRBD1 (5 bases). Germline-derived CDR1 and CDR2 are MNHEY and SVGAGI. The CDR3 extends over 15 amino acids. With 6 bases removed from V and 0 bases from J, the gap between germline ends came to 12 bases. This CDR3 reads CASSKSGLSGNTIYF. DNA for the CDR3: TGTGCCAGCAGCAAATCAGGGCTCTCTGGAAACACCATATATTTT.

The gene calls are TRBV4-2 and TRBJ2-5, with D possibly matching TRBD2 (5 bases). The CDR3 sequence is 13 residues long. V shed 8 bases and J shed 2 bases, with 12 bases lying between them. Germline CDR1 reads LGHNA; CDR2 reads YNFKEQ. The CDR3 loop is CASSPRVQETQYF. The CDR3 coding sequence is TGTGCCAGCTCCCCGAGGGTTCAAGAGACCCAGTACTTC.

Here the CDR3 DNA reads TGCAGCGTGGGGGCTTCTGAGCAAGATACGCAGTATTTT. The encoded protein is CSVGASEQDTQYF. This chain links TRBV29-1 with TRBJ2-3, with D possibly matching TRBD1 (6 bases). The germline V and J ends were trimmed by 6 bases and 5 bases, with 15 bases remaining between them. The CDR3 runs 13 residues. CDR1 is SQVTM and CDR2 is ANQGSEA in the germline V gene.

The chain links TRBV7-9 to TRBJ2-5; a weak D match, TRBD2 (5 bases). CDR1 is SEHNR and CDR2 is FQNEAQ in the germline V gene (reference sequence). The CDR3 loop spans 13 amino acids. V was shortened by 4 bases and J by 5 bases, with 11 bases between the two germline ends. The DNA of the CDR3 is TGTGCCAGCAGCTACGGAGAGCGGGAGACCCAGTACTTC. Translated: CASSYGERETQYF.

The V call is TRBV6-5, the J call TRBJ2-2, with TRBD1 matching over 7 bases. V lost 0 bases, J lost 4 bases, and 5 bases stayed unmatched. The CDR3 spans 16 residues. The V gene's germline CDR1 is MNHEY and CDR2 SVGAGI. CDR3 coding DNA: TGTGCCAGCAGTTACTCAGGACAGGCGAGCACCGGGGAGCTGTTTTTT. This encodes CASSYSGQASTGELFF.